Below, 16 T cell receptor beta chains from the same sample are listed, as sequenced in a study of blood T cell repertoires in COVID-19. Profiled with immunoSEQ multiplex PCR; TCRdb holds only in-frame clones, not every one. The data show tens of thousands of clones, roughly 87% seen once. Specimen: peripheral blood. The receptor set was obtained from an elderly woman with acute or convalescent COVID-19.

This clone has just a few counts. V and J are TRBV19 and TRBJ1-1; 8 positions match TRBD1. V dropped 9 bases and J dropped 0; count of bases not matched to a gene: 6. This CDR3 has 14 residues. Germline CDR1 reads LNHDA; CDR2 reads SQIVND (reference sequence). CDR3 protein: CASRRQGMNTEAFF. In DNA form, the CDR3 reads TGTGCCAGCCGTAGACAGGGGATGAACACTGAAGCTTTCTTT.

The J gene is TRBJ2-1, the V gene TRBV28; TRBD2 aligns across 10 bases. The V gene's germline CDR1 is MDHEN and CDR2 SYDVKM. The V segment lost 5 bases and the J segment 4 bases; nucleotides outside the gene matches: 5. The CDR3 loop spans 15 amino acids. Here the CDR3 DNA reads TGTGCCAGCAGTGGACTAGCGGAGATATACAATGAGCAGTTCTTC. Protein: CASSGLAEIYNEQFF.

The V gene is TRBV18, the J gene TRBJ1-5; maybe TRBD1 (6 bases). V was clipped by 5 bases and J by 5 bases, with 13 bases between them. The CDR3 length is 14 residues. CDR1 KGHSH and CDR2 LQKENI come from the germline V gene. CDR3 DNA sequence: TGTGCCAGCTCATTTCAGGGGCAGGATCAGCCCCAGCATTTT. Its protein is CASSFQGQDQPQHF.

V is TRBV4-2 and J is TRBJ2-1; D is possibly TRBD2 (5 bases). CDR1 is LGHNA, CDR2 YNFKEQ, per germline. The CDR3 is 13 amino acids. V was pared by 0 bases and J by 8 bases, with 8 bases between. The CDR3 is CASSQDKGDEQFF. CDR3 nucleotides: TGTGCCAGCAGCCAAGACAAGGGAGATGAGCAGTTCTTC.

This chain links TRBV28 with TRBJ1-1, with unresolved D. V was shortened by 6 bases and J by 6 bases, with 23 bases between the two germline ends. Germline assignment: CDR1 MDHEN and CDR2 SYDVKM. CDR3 length: 16 amino acids. The CDR3 loop is CASSPQAAVGRPEAFF. The CDR3, as DNA: TGTGCCAGCAGCCCCCAGGCAGCAGTAGGCCGCCCTGAAGCTTTCTTT. Together with reference TRBV28 and TRBJ1-1, the CDR3 gives the full variable domain: DVKVTQSSRYLVKRTGEKVFLECVQDMDHENMFWYRQDPGLGLRLIYFSYDVKMKEKGDIPEGYSVSREKKERFSLILESASTNQTSMYLCASSPQAAVGRPEAFFGQGTRLTVV.

The chain carries TRBV18 and TRBJ2-1; TRBD2 aligns across 9 bases. There are 14 residues in the CDR3. The junction had 6 bases not matched to a gene; V was cut back by 5 bases and J by 7 bases. The germline gives CDR1 KGHSH, CDR2 LQKENI. The CDR3 DNA reads as TGTGCCAGCTCAGGTTTAGCGGGGGAAAATGAGCAGTTCTTC. Encoded protein: CASSGLAGENEQFF. The full variable domain, completed using reference TRBV18 and TRBJ2-1, is NAGVMQNPRHLVRRRGQEARLRCSPMKGHSHVYWYRQLPEEGLKFMVYLQKENIIDESGMPKERFSAEFPKEGPSILRIQQVVRGDSAAYFCASSGLAGENEQFFGPGTRLTVL.

V usage is TRBV4-1 and J usage is TRBJ2-4; a possible D gene is TRBD1 (5 bases). The CDR3 totals 17 residues. V lost 0 bases to trimming and J lost 1 base, with 13 bases between them. Per germline, CDR1 MGHRA and CDR2 YSYEKL. The CDR3 DNA follows: TGCGCCAGCAGCCAAGAGGGGCTTTGGGGTGCCAAAAACATTCAGTACTTC. It specifies CASSQEGLWGAKNIQYF.

The genes are TRBV29-1 and TRBJ1-2; 7 bases fit TRBD1. Trimming took 4 bases from V and 4 from J; bases not matched to a gene: 9. The CDR3 sequence is 14 residues long. Germline values: CDR1 SQVTM, CDR2 ANQGSEA. The CDR3 DNA is TGCAGCGTTGGGTCTCCGGGACAGATCTATGGCTACACCTTC. It encodes CSVGSPGQIYGYTF.

This clone was observed a handful of times. The chain couples TRBV14 to TRBJ2-1; 10 positions agree with TRBD2. This CDR3 comprises 15 residues. Per the germline V gene, CDR1 is SGHDN and CDR2 is FVKESK. V was pared by 2 bases and J by 9 bases, with 7 bases of the junction left unmatched. CDR3 residues: CASSQTSGKGSEQFF. The CDR3, as DNA: TGTGCCAGCAGCCAAACTAGCGGGAAAGGATCTGAGCAGTTCTTC.

This chain uses TRBV11-1 with TRBJ2-1; the D gene is possibly TRBD2 (6 bases). Germline CDR1 SGHAT, CDR2 FQDESV (reference sequence). V was trimmed by 6 bases and J by 0 bases, leaving 12 bases between them. This CDR3 has 15 residues. The CDR3 loop reads CASRGLKSSYNEQFF. As DNA, the CDR3 is TGTGCCAGCAGAGGACTAAAGAGCTCCTACAATGAGCAGTTCTTC.

Comments on this clone: The sample has other DNA sequences that encode this CDR3 too. The chain combines TRBV29-1 with TRBJ2-3; 7 bases map to TRBD1. There are 12 residues in the CDR3. CDR1 and CDR2 from the germline V gene are SQVTM and ANQGSEA. Unmatched junction bases numbered 2, after V lost 7 bases and J lost 1 base. The CDR3 nucleotides are TGCAGCGCCGACAGGGGCACAGATACGCAGTATTTT. As protein: CSADRGTDTQYF.

This chain connects TRBV6-1 to TRBJ2-5, with D possibly being TRBD1 (6 bases). The ends were cut back, 1 base at V and 4 bases at J, with 13 bases in the middle. Per germline, CDR1 MNHNS and CDR2 SASEGT. The CDR3 consists of 15 residues. The CDR3 reads CASSEEEGRGETQYF. DNA for the CDR3: TGTGCCAGCAGTGAAGAGGAAGGCAGGGGAGAGACCCAGTACTTC.

The chain combines TRBV11-2 with TRBJ2-3, with TRBD2 matching 7 bases. V lost 0 bases to trimming and J lost 4 bases; unmatched junction nucleotides: 1. Looked up from germline, CDR1 is SGHAT and CDR2 is FQNNGV. The CDR3 runs to 14 residues. The CDR3 coding sequence is TGTGCCAGCAGCTTAGATCTAGCGGCAGATACGCAGTATTTT. Translation gives CASSLDLAADTQYF.

The chain links TRBV3-1 (or the pseudogene TRBV3-2) to TRBJ2-7; D gene ambiguous. Trimming removed 2 bases at V and 3 bases at J, with 8 bases between. The CDR3 consists of 13 residues. Germline V gives CDR1 LGHDT, CDR2 YNNKEL (reference sequence). CDR3 sequence: CASSQRGGYEQYF. CDR3 in DNA: TGTGCCAGCAGCCAAAGAGGTGGCTACGAGCAGTACTTC.

The rearrangement uses TRBV19 and TRBJ1-6; 7 bases are shared with TRBD1. Trimming cost V 8 bases and J 8 bases; bases outside gene matches: 12. CDR1 and CDR2 (germline): LNHDA, SQIVND (reference sequence). CDR3 size: 15 residues. The CDR3 reads CASGYRGQAYSPLHF. CDR3 in DNA: TGTGCCAGTGGGTACAGGGGTCAGGCCTATTCACCCCTCCACTTT.

The chain employs TRBV14 and TRBJ1-1; unclear D gene. Germline V gives CDR1 SGHDN, CDR2 FVKESK. Trimming removed 2 bases from V and 11 bases from J, with 15 bases in between. The CDR3 is 13 amino acids. The CDR3: CASSQHPSYLAFF. The CDR3 nucleotides are TGTGCCAGCAGCCAACACCCTAGTTATTTGGCTTTCTTT.